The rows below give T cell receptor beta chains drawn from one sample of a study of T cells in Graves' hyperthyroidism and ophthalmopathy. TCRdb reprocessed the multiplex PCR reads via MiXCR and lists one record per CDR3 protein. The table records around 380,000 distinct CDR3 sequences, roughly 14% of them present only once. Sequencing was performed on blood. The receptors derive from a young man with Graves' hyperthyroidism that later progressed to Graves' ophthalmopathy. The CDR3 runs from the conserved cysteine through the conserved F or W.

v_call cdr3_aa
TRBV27 CASSLLLGMEPQHF
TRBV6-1 CASNDRGLYNEQFF
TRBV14 CASSQAGGRAIQETQYF
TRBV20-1 CSARDLRGAFSFNYGYTF
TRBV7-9 CASSLEGGGTEAFF
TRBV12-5 CASGLIPRGGHYNEQFF
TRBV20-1 CSATRRASYEQYF
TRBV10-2 CASSKTLRQVSRGNSPLHF
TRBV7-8 CASSLGVLGENTGELFF
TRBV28 CASSFRGWRGNTIYF
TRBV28 CASSPPGHNSYEQYF
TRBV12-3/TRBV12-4 CASTLGDEPQHF
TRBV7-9 CASSLSPPVTF